The TCR beta chain described here comes from a study of T-cell reconstitution after alpha-beta-depleted transplantation in children. Germline V CDR1 and CDR2: ENHRY, SYGVKD. V shed 4 bases and J 3 bases; nucleotides not matched to a gene: 13. The CDR3 has 18 amino acids. Details on this clonotype: A much larger clone differs from this one at a single base, so this may be a read error.

The TCRbeta library was prepared with unique molecular identifiers. A single record per CDR3 protein comes from TCRdb applying MiXCR to the PCR reads. The data contain roughly 670,000 distinct CDR3 sequences, around 14% of them singletons. The origin of this receptor is a girl aged 2 to 9 with congenital amegakaryocytic thrombocytopenia, due to receive a stem cell transplant. Source: PBMCs, taken before TCRalphabeta/CD19-depleted stem cell transplant. V and J are TRBV10-3 and TRBJ2-1; TRBD1 matches 9 bases. The CDR3 DNA is TGTGCCATCAGTGCTATAAGGACAGGGGAAGACTACTACAATGAGCAGTTCTTC. As protein: CAISAIRTGEDYYNEQFF.